This TCR beta chain was recorded in a study of vaccination effects on CD4 cells after COVID-19. Generated by immunoSEQ multiplex PCR, the TCRdb table keeps only in-frame clones and is missing some. In the table there are roughly 48,000 clones, 55% to 75% of which are singletons. Following 10 days of culture, CD4+ T cells were isolated. None of the vaccinated had previously contracted SARS-CoV-2, and their nucleocapsid antibodies tested negative. Notes on the study in general: In the late period after vaccination, infection- and vaccine-induced clones contracted markedly.

This clone turned up a few times. The antigen is undetermined. CDR3 size: 15 residues. The germline CDR1 and CDR2 sequences are MGHRA and YSYEKL. V lost 2 bases to trimming and J lost 11 bases, with 21 bases between them. The sequences come from CD4+ T cells from PBMCs cultured without peptide, collected before COVID-19 vaccination. The rearrangement joins TRBV4-1 to TRBJ1-1, with D possibly TRBD1 on 6 matching bases. The clonotype was recovered from a human donor who received a COVID-19 vaccine. CDR3 sequence: CASSQLNRGHGGAFF. The CDR3 DNA follows: TGCGCCAGCAGCCAACTTAACCGGGGGCATGGTGGGGCTTTCTTT.